The 31 T cell receptor beta chains in this list originate from one sample, sequenced in a study of blood T cell repertoires in COVID-19. Using immunoSEQ multiplex PCR, the repertoire was profiled, and TCRdb retains in-frame clones only, with some absent. Of roughly 200,000 clones detected, roughly 88% appear once; the ten largest clones hold 5% to 7%. What was sequenced was PBMCs or T cells enriched from blood (not recorded which). These receptors were taken from a man aged 35 to 55 with acute COVID-19.

V is TRBV4-1 and J is TRBJ2-1, with 8 bases aligning to TRBD1. Germline lookup yields CDR1 MGHRA and CDR2 YSYEKL. CDR3 length: 15 residues. J lost 7 bases, V lost 3 bases, and 8 bases had no gene match. The CDR3 region is CASSHGTGPGNEQFF. The CDR3 nucleotides read TGCGCCAGCAGCCACGGGACAGGACCGGGGAATGAGCAGTTCTTC.

The chain recombines TRBV18 with TRBJ2-1; no clear D gene. With 7 bases removed from V and 9 bases from J, the gap between germline ends came to 13 bases. Germline V gene lookup returns CDR1 KGHSH and CDR2 LQKENI. This CDR3 has 12 amino acids. This chain's CDR3 is CASFAPDTEQFF. In DNA, the CDR3 is TGTGCCAGCTTCGCGCCCGACACTGAGCAGTTCTTC.

The genes are TRBV18 and TRBJ2-7; D gene uncertain. The CDR3 totals 13 residues. Germline assignment: CDR1 KGHSH and CDR2 LQKENI. V gave up 2 bases and J gave up 3 bases, with 8 bases separating them. In nucleotides, the CDR3 is TGTGCCAGCTCACCATCCGTCGGCTACGAGCAGTACTTC. Amino acid sequence: CASSPSVGYEQYF.

This clone occurred a few times. An end of the junction differs from the germline gene, which may be a read error. The V and J genes are TRBV6-2 or TRBV6-3 and TRBJ1-1; D gene ambiguous. Germline V gene sequence: CDR1 MNHEY, CDR2 SVGEGT. The CDR3 extends over 12 amino acids. CDR3 bases: TGTGCCAGCAGTTCGAGGCTACCTGACGCTTTCTTT. Amino acid sequence: CASSSRLPDAFF.

This clone appeared once. This chain uses TRBV28 with TRBJ1-2, with 7 bases aligning to TRBD1. The length of the CDR3 is 12 residues. J gave up 4 bases and V 7 bases, and 3 bases lay outside the gene matches. The V gene's germline CDR1 is MDHEN and CDR2 SYDVKM. CDR3 loop: CASTDRSYGYTF. In DNA, the CDR3 is TGTGCCAGCACGGACAGGAGCTATGGCTACACCTTC.

CDR3 in amino acids: CASSPLDSETQYF. CDR3 nucleotide sequence: TGTGCCAGCAGCCCACTGGACTCAGAGACCCAGTACTTC. The rearrangement uses TRBV27 and TRBJ2-5; weak D call: TRBD2 (5 bases). CDR3 size: 13 residues. The ends were cut back, 6 bases at V and 4 bases at J, with 12 bases in the middle. Germline-derived CDR1 and CDR2 are MNHEY and SMNVEV (reference sequence).

Only one count was recorded for this clone. The chain carries TRBV2 and TRBJ2-7; possibly TRBD2 for D (6 bases). The germline CDR1 and CDR2 sequences are SNHLY and FYNNEI. V lost 6 bases and J lost 5, with 11 bases in between. The CDR3 contains 12 residues. CDR3 DNA: TGTGCCAGCAGACAGGAGGGCGACGAGCAGTACTTC. It codes for CASRQEGDEQYF.

The chain combines TRBV6-2 or TRBV6-3 with TRBJ1-1; 7 nucleotides align to TRBD1. Germline V gene data show CDR1 as MNHEY and CDR2 as SVGEGT. The junction had 3 bases not matched to a gene; V was cut back by 4 bases and J by 4 bases. This CDR3 contains 13 residues. Here the CDR3 DNA reads TGTGCCAGCAGTTTGGGGACAGCCACTGAAGCTTTCTTT. Its translation is CASSLGTATEAFF.

The chain links TRBV7-2 to TRBJ2-7, with TRBD2 as a possible D gene (7 bases). The CDR3 has 13 amino acids. Trimming left V 3 bases short and J 4 bases short, with 10 bases between. CDR1 is SGHTA and CDR2 is FQGNSA in the germline V gene. CDR3 in amino acids: CASSLGGGYEQYF. DNA for the CDR3: TGTGCCAGCAGCTTGGGAGGGGGATACGAGCAGTACTTC.

This chain joins TRBV9 and TRBJ2-1, with D maybe TRBD2 (7 bases). The CDR3 extends over 16 amino acids. V lost 0 bases to trimming and J lost 9 bases, with 19 bases between them. Germline CDR1 SGDLS, CDR2 YYNGEE. The DNA of the CDR3 is TGTGCCAGCAGCGTAGCACGTAGCGGGCAAGGGGGTGAGCAGTTCTTC. This gives the protein CASSVARSGQGGEQFF.

V and J are TRBV20-1 and TRBJ1-1, with D unresolved. V was clipped by 2 bases and J by 5 bases, with 6 bases between them. Germline V CDR1 and CDR2: DFQATT, SNEGSKA (reference sequence). The CDR3 runs to 11 residues. CDR3 nucleotides: TGCAGTGCTAGATCGGGGACTGAAGCTTTCTTT. Translated: CSARSGTEAFF.

The rearrangement joins TRBV28 to TRBJ1-5; D is unresolved. The CDR3 is made up of 14 amino acids. V was pared by 4 bases and J by 7 bases, with 14 bases between. Germline V lookup: CDR1 MDHEN, CDR2 SYDVKM. CDR3 amino acids: CASSSGSSVQPQHF. The CDR3, as DNA: TGTGCCAGCAGTTCGGGATCCTCCGTGCAGCCCCAGCATTTT.

The rearrangement links TRBV5-6 to TRBJ2-1; D possibly corresponds to TRBD2 (6 bases). The CDR3 is 15 residues long. In germline, CDR1 is SGHDT, CDR2 YYEEEE. The ends were cut back, 5 bases at V and 8 bases at J, with 20 bases in the middle. CDR3 sequence reads: CASSWSGWASYEQFF. CDR3 nucleotides: TGTGCCAGCAGTTGGAGCGGGTGGGCTTCTTATGAGCAGTTCTTC. Full variable domain (missing parts from reference TRBV5-6 and TRBJ2-1): DAGVTQSPTHLIKTRGQQVTLRCSPKSGHDTVSWYQQALGQGPQFIFQYYEEEERQRGNFPDRFSGHQFPNYSSELNVNALLLGDSALYLCASSWSGWASYEQFFGPGTRLTVL.

This chain links TRBV12-3 or TRBV12-4 with TRBJ1-1; 8 bases are shared with TRBD1. Trimming took 11 bases from V and 2 from J; bases not matched to a gene: 7. CDR3 length: 13 residues. The CDR3 sequence: CAAGTGLNTEAFF. The CDR3, as DNA: TGTGCCGCTGGGACAGGCCTTAACACTGAAGCTTTCTTT.

V usage is TRBV28 and J usage is TRBJ1-2, with D uncertain. Trimming stripped 2 bases from V and 5 bases from J, with 6 bases between. The CDR3 has 12 residues. CDR1 and CDR2 (germline): MDHEN, SYDVKM. As DNA, the CDR3 is TGTGCCAGCAGTTTACGAGGGTATGGCTACACCTTC. Its translation is CASSLRGYGYTF.

The chain couples TRBV2 to TRBJ1-3; D gene uncertain. Trimming removed 4 bases from V and 4 bases from J, with 17 bases in between. CDR1 and CDR2 from the germline V gene are SNHLY and FYNNEI. This CDR3 is 16 amino acids long. CDR3 DNA: TGTGCCAGCAGTGGGGAGTCGTTAGGACTCGGAAACACCATATATTTT. Amino acid sequence: CASSGESLGLGNTIYF.

The V and J genes are TRBV28 and TRBJ2-7, with 10 bases that match TRBD2. J gave up 0 bases and V 8 bases, and 7 bases lay outside the gene matches. The CDR3 has 15 amino acids. Per germline, CDR1 MDHEN and CDR2 SYDVKM. CDR3 DNA sequence: TGTGCCAGCTCCAGGACTAGCGGTTTCTCCTACGAGCAGTACTTC. It codes for CASSRTSGFSYEQYF.

The V and J genes are TRBV24-1 and TRBJ2-1, with 8 bases matching TRBD2. The germline gives CDR1 KGHDR, CDR2 SFDVKD. The CDR3 loop spans 14 amino acids. The V gene end was trimmed by 8 bases and the J gene end by 8 bases; junction bases not matched to a gene: 10. The CDR3 sequence: CATKPAGGRDEQFF. CDR3 in DNA: TGTGCCACCAAACCCGCGGGAGGCCGCGATGAGCAGTTCTTC.

The V and J genes are TRBV6-1 and TRBJ2-7; tentatively, D is TRBD1 (5 bases). In germline, CDR1 is MNHNS, CDR2 SASEGT. CDR3 length: 14 amino acids. Trimming took 0 bases from V and 4 from J, leaving 10 bases between them. CDR3 nucleotides: TGTGCCAGCAGTGAAGCGGGGCCGCCTTACGAGCAGTACTTC. As protein: CASSEAGPPYEQYF.

The chain is built from TRBV3-1 (or the pseudogene TRBV3-2) and TRBJ2-2; D perhaps matches TRBD1 (5 bases). The V and J ends lost 4 bases and 8 bases respectively, with 5 bases between them. The length of the CDR3 is 11 residues. The germline V gene has CDR1 LGHDT and CDR2 YNNKEL (reference sequence). CDR3 nucleotide sequence: TGTGCCAGCAGCCGACAGGGGGAGCTGTTTTTT. It yields the protein CASSRQGELFF.

This clone came up once. The chain joins TRBV29-1 to TRBJ1-1; 10 positions agree with TRBD1. This CDR3 is 13 amino acids long. From germline, CDR1 is SQVTM and CDR2 ANQGSEA. Trimming at V came to 4 bases and at J to 6 bases, leaving 5 bases not matched to a gene. Here the CDR3 reads CSVGRQGAPEAFF. The DNA of the CDR3 is TGCAGCGTTGGGAGACAGGGGGCCCCTGAAGCTTTCTTT.

This clone is labeled medium-sized (0.01 to 0.1%). The V gene is TRBV7-9, the J gene TRBJ1-3; D is possibly TRBD1 (5 bases). The CDR3 extends over 15 amino acids. CDR1 and CDR2 from the germline V gene are SEHNR and FQNEAQ (reference sequence). With 0 bases removed from V and 4 bases from J, the gap between germline ends came to 10 bases. CDR3 DNA sequence: TGTGCCAGCAGCTTAGCTGGGGGGGAAGGAAACACCATATATTTT. Its translation: CASSLAGGEGNTIYF. The full variable domain, its missing parts supplied by reference TRBV7-9 and TRBJ1-3, is DTGVSQNPRHKITKRGQNVTFRCDPISEHNRLYWYRQTLGQGPEFLTYFQNEAQLEKSRLLSDRFSAERPKGSFSTLEIQRTEQGDSAMYLCASSLAGGEGNTIYFGEGSWLTVV.

This chain connects TRBV19 to TRBJ2-5, with 7 bases aligning to TRBD1. With V trimmed by 4 bases and J by 4 bases, 6 bases remained unmatched. The CDR3 sequence is 14 residues long. CDR1 and CDR2 from the germline V gene are LNHDA and SQIVND (reference sequence). This CDR3 reads CASSRQGVGETQYF. The DNA of the CDR3 is TGTGCCAGTAGTAGGCAGGGGGTAGGAGAGACCCAGTACTTC.

The chain couples TRBV5-1 to TRBJ2-7; 8 nucleotides line up with TRBD1. Germline trimming cut 0 bases from V and 2 bases from J; bases unmatched to any gene: 7. The CDR3 extends over 16 amino acids. In germline, CDR1 is SGHRS, CDR2 YFSETQ. CDR3: CASSLAGGFNTYEQYF. For the CDR3, the DNA is TGCGCCAGCAGCTTGGCAGGGGGCTTCAACACCTACGAGCAGTACTTC.

This rearrangement joins TRBV5-6 to TRBJ2-5; 11 bases are shared with TRBD2. This CDR3 contains 15 residues. Germline values: CDR1 SGHDT, CDR2 YYEEEE. The V gene end was trimmed by 4 bases and the J gene end by 0 bases; junction bases not matched to a gene: 2. CDR3 amino acids: CASSPTSGNQETQYF. The CDR3 coding sequence is TGTGCCAGCAGCCCGACTAGCGGGAACCAAGAGACCCAGTACTTC.

The chain employs TRBV30 and TRBJ1-2, with a possible D match to TRBD1 (6 bases). V lost 7 bases, J lost 8 bases, and 14 bases lay in between. In germline, CDR1 is GTSNPN, CDR2 SVGIG (reference sequence). The CDR3 length is 11 residues. The CDR3 reads CALDSRRGYTF. CDR3 nucleotides: TGTGCCTTGGACAGTCGCCGAGGCTACACCTTC. Full variable domain (remainder filled in from reference TRBV30 and TRBJ1-2): SQTIHQWPATLVQPVGSPLSLECTVEGTSNPNLYWYRQAAGRGLQLLFYSVGIGQISSEVPQNLSASRPQDRQFILSSKKLLLSDSGFYLCALDSRRGYTFGSGTRLTVV.

The chain recombines TRBV5-1 with TRBJ2-1, with D tentatively TRBD2 (6 bases). The germline V gene encodes CDR1 SGHRS and CDR2 YFSETQ. This CDR3 has 15 amino acids. Deletions cut 0 bases from V and 5 bases from J, with 12 bases between. Written as DNA, the CDR3 is TGCGCCAGCAGCTTGGTCCGGGAGAGAAACAATGAGCAGTTCTTC. It is translated as CASSLVRERNNEQFF.

V is TRBV7-3 and J is TRBJ2-2; 9 nucleotides align to TRBD1. There are 16 residues in the CDR3. V was clipped by 2 bases and J by 6 bases; unmatched bases: 7. Germline V gene sequence: CDR1 SGHTA, CDR2 FQGTGA. This chain's CDR3 is CASSLAGTGTAGELFF. CDR3 nucleotides: TGTGCCAGCAGCTTAGCGGGGACAGGGACAGCCGGGGAGCTGTTTTTT.

V and J are TRBV4-2 and TRBJ1-2; 10 bases map to TRBD1. The CDR3 runs 15 residues. Per the germline V gene, CDR1 is LGHNA and CDR2 is YNFKEQ. The J segment lost 8 bases and the V segment lost 1 base, leaving 7 bases of the junction unmatched. The CDR3 region is CASSQGDRGWEGYTF. In nucleotides, the CDR3 is TGTGCCAGCAGCCAAGGGGACAGGGGATGGGAGGGCTACACCTTC.

The rearrangement joins TRBV19 to TRBJ1-5, with D uncertain. The V end was cut by 3 bases, the J end by 0 bases, with 15 bases between. The germline V gene has CDR1 LNHDA and CDR2 SQIVND (reference sequence). This CDR3 region has 17 residues. CDR3 in DNA: TGTGCCAGTAGTATCTCCTCGGAGCCCTATAGCAATCAGCCCCAGCATTTT. Its translation is CASSISSEPYSNQPQHF.

The chain carries TRBV6-5 and TRBJ1-5, with 7 positions matching TRBD1. Germline-derived CDR1 and CDR2 are MNHEY and SVGAGI. This CDR3 contains 15 residues. V shed 4 bases and J 5 bases; nucleotides not matched to a gene: 8. CDR3 residues: CASSWKGALDQPQHF. CDR3 sequence (DNA): TGTGCCAGCAGTTGGAAGGGGGCTTTGGATCAGCCCCAGCATTTT.